The rows below give T cell receptor beta chains drawn from one sample of a study of blood T cells in healthy people across ages. TCRdb re-derived calls from the 5' RACE reads in MiXCR, one entry per CDR3 protein. The sample holds 1.5 million to 2 million distinct CDR3 sequences, 49% seen once. The specimen was blood. The receptors here all came from a middle-aged woman in good health. Both conserved end residues are part of each CDR3. A D gene is named only where the DNA matches it firmly.

J: TRBJ2-1; V: TRBV9; D: -; DNA: TGTGCCAGCAGCGTAGACAGTGATGGGGTAAGAAATGAGCAGTTCTTC; CDR3: CASSVDSDGVRNEQFF
J: TRBJ2-3; V: TRBV20-1; D: TRBD2; DNA: TGCAGTGTCGGGGTCCTAGCGGGGAAAACAGATACGCAGTATTTT; CDR3: CSVGVLAGKTDTQYF
J: TRBJ1-6; V: TRBV6-1; D: TRBD1; DNA: TGTGCCAGCAGTAGCTCCGGGACAGCCAATTCACCCCTCCACTTT; CDR3: CASSSSGTANSPLHF
J: TRBJ1-4; V: TRBV20-1; D: -; DNA: TGCAGTGCGGCCTATGGGGTAAACCCTCTGGCAACTAATGAAAAACTGTTTTTT; CDR3: CSAAYGVNPLATNEKLFF
J: TRBJ2-3; V: TRBV6-5; D: TRBD2; DNA: TGTGCCAGCAGTCACTCGGGGGGGCCTGCAGATACGCAGTATTTT; CDR3: CASSHSGGPADTQYF
J: TRBJ2-7; V: TRBV20-1; D: TRBD1; DNA: TGCAGTGCTAGAGATAGTGGACAGGCCTCCTACGAGCAGTACTTC; CDR3: CSARDSGQASYEQYF
J: TRBJ2-5; V: TRBV20-1; D: TRBD2; DNA: TGCAGTGCTAGAGAGCGGGGGGGCTTGGGAGAGACCCAGTACTTC; CDR3: CSARERGGLGETQYF
J: TRBJ1-1; V: TRBV28; D: -; DNA: TGTGCCAGCAGCCCTCCGGGGGGATTCTCTGAAGCTTTCTTT; CDR3: CASSPPGGFSEAFF
J: TRBJ2-5; V: TRBV20-1; D: TRBD1; DNA: TGCAGCATCCCGGGACAGGGCGGACAAGAGACCCAGTACTTC; CDR3: CSIPGQGGQETQYF
J: TRBJ2-1; V: TRBV5-6; D: TRBD2; DNA: TGTGCCAGCAGCCTTCGCGGACTAGCGGGCTACAATGAGCAGTTCTTC; CDR3: CASSLRGLAGYNEQFF